These 27 T cell receptor beta chains were all obtained from the same sample, sequenced in a study of T cells in Graves' hyperthyroidism and ophthalmopathy. Amplification targeted TCR beta CDR3 regions from RNA transcripts. First-round RT-PCR with HTBI primers amplified the TCR CDR3 region. TCRdb reanalysed the multiplex PCR reads using MiXCR and keeps one entry per CDR3 protein. The sample has fewer than 750,000 distinct CDR3 sequences, about 43% seen once. The specimen was peripheral blood or thyroid tissue (not recorded which). The receptor set was obtained from a woman between 18 and 29 years old with Graves' hyperthyroidism.

In its sample, this clonotype was seen many times. The CDR3 sequence: CASVAGVGGNEQYF. Written as DNA, the CDR3 is TGTGCCAGCGTAGCGGGAGTTGGAGGCAACGAGCAGTACTTC. The chain has TRBV6-1 and TRBJ2-7, with 9 bases aligning to TRBD2. V gave up 8 bases and J gave up 5 bases; unmatched junction bases: 10. The V gene's germline CDR1 is MNHNS and CDR2 SASEGT. The length of the CDR3 is 14 residues.

The CDR3 here is CSARLAYNEQYF. The CDR3, as DNA: TGCAGTGCTAGACTAGCGTATAACGAGCAGTACTTC. V and J are TRBV20-1 and TRBJ2-7; D possibly corresponds to TRBD2 (6 bases). The germline V and J ends were trimmed by 2 bases and 5 bases, with 10 bases remaining between them. This CDR3 has 12 residues. CDR1 DFQATT and CDR2 SNEGSKA come from the germline V gene (reference sequence).

This clonotype was seen a handful of times. The chain carries TRBV10-3 and TRBJ2-3; TRBD2 matches at 10 bases. In germline, CDR1 is ENHRY, CDR2 SYGVKD. V lost 6 bases and J lost 5; bases outside the gene matches: 8. CDR3 length: 15 residues. This CDR3 reads CAISPSGGKEDTQYF. The CDR3 DNA is TGTGCCATCAGCCCTAGCGGGGGCAAAGAAGATACGCAGTATTTT.

The sample holds many counts of this clonotype. V usage is TRBV12-3 or TRBV12-4 and J usage is TRBJ2-2, with 9 bases fitting TRBD1. The J segment lost 6 bases and the V segment lost 6 bases, leaving 5 bases of the junction unmatched. This CDR3 comprises 14 residues. CDR3 nucleotides: TGTGCCAGCAGGACGGGACAGGGTGCCGGGGAGCTGTTTTTT. The encoded protein is CASRTGQGAGELFF.

The V call is TRBV4-2, the J call TRBJ2-7; 7 bases align to TRBD1. J gave up 6 bases and V 1 base, and 9 bases lay outside the gene matches. CDR1 and CDR2 (germline): LGHNA, YNFKEQ. The length of the CDR3 is 15 residues. The DNA of the CDR3 is TGTGCCAGCAGCCAAGTACAGGGGCGTAAGCGCGAGCAGTACTTC. Amino acid sequence: CASSQVQGRKREQYF.

The chain employs TRBV12-3 or TRBV12-4 and TRBJ2-7, with D perhaps matching TRBD2 (6 bases). V lost 8 bases and J lost 3, with 17 bases in between. The CDR3 is 14 residues long. CDR3: CASLGGGYYYEQYF. For the CDR3, the DNA is TGTGCCAGCTTAGGTGGAGGGTACTACTACGAGCAGTACTTC.

This clonotype was seen only once. V usage is TRBV10-3 and J usage is TRBJ2-5, with D possibly being TRBD1 or TRBD2 (5 bases each). The CDR3 spans 14 residues. Per germline, CDR1 ENHRY and CDR2 SYGVKD. Trimming took 2 bases from V and 5 from J, leaving 12 bases between them. The CDR3 here is CAISEGMGVETQYF. CDR3 nucleotide sequence: TGTGCCATCAGTGAGGGTATGGGGGTCGAGACCCAGTACTTC.

A note on this clonotype: The missing conserved phenylalanine or tryptophan at the end of this CDR3 makes a read error likely. This chain connects TRBV2 to TRBJ1-1; 8 positions match TRBD1. J lost 3 bases, V lost 6 bases, and 6 bases had no gene match. The CDR3 is made up of 14 amino acids. The V gene's germline CDR1 is SNHLY and CDR2 FYNNEI. In DNA, the CDR3 is TGTGCCAGCAGACTCGGACAGGGCGACACTGAAGCTTTCCTT. Translated: CASRLGQGDTEAFL.

This clonotype was counted ten times or more. The chain couples TRBV10-3 to TRBJ2-7; 12 bases are shared with TRBD1. The CDR3 runs to 13 residues. Trimming at V came to 7 bases and at J to 7 bases, leaving 5 bases not matched to a gene. From germline, CDR1 is ENHRY and CDR2 SYGVKD. The CDR3 nucleotides read TGTGCCATCACGGGACAGGGGGCTCTTGAGCAGTACTTC. It translates to CAITGQGALEQYF.

In the case of this clonotype: One end of the junction varies from germline; a read error may be responsible. The gene calls are TRBV25-1 and TRBJ2-2, with D possibly being TRBD2 (5 bases). The CDR3 extends over 14 amino acids. CDR1 is MGHDK, CDR2 SYGVNS, per germline. CDR3 bases: TGTGCCAGCAGTGAATGGTCGGCGACCGGGGAGCTGTCTTGG. This encodes CASSEWSATGELSW.

This clonotype was seen many times. CDR3 amino acids: CASSPAVREGYTF. The CDR3 region has the DNA TGTGCCAGCTCACCAGCGGTTCGCGAGGGCTACACCTTC. The rearrangement uses TRBV18 and TRBJ1-2; D remains unclear. The CDR3 has 13 residues. Germline loops: CDR1 KGHSH, CDR2 LQKENI. With 2 bases removed from V and 8 bases from J, the gap between germline ends came to 12 bases.

The CDR3 sequence is CASSLQGRDTGNTIYF. CDR3 nucleotides: TGCGCCAGCAGCTTACAGGGCAGGGACACTGGAAACACCATATATTTT. V usage is TRBV5-1 and J usage is TRBJ1-3; D perhaps matches TRBD1 (6 bases). CDR1 is SGHRS, CDR2 YFSETQ, per germline. CDR3 length: 16 residues. The V gene lost 2 bases and the J gene lost 2 bases, with 14 bases spanning the gap. Filled out from reference TRBV5-1 and TRBJ1-3, the complete variable domain reads KAGVTQTPRYLIKTRGQQVTLSCSPISGHRSVSWYQQTPGQGLQFLFEYFSETQRNKGNFPGRFSGRQFSNSRSEMNVSTLELGDSALYLCASSLQGRDTGNTIYFGEGSWLTVV.

The sample holds one count of this clonotype. The gene calls are TRBV4-2 and TRBJ1-4; no reliable D call. Germline assignment: CDR1 LGHNA and CDR2 YNFKEQ. V lost 3 bases and J lost 4, with 9 bases in between. The CDR3 extends over 14 amino acids. The CDR3 loop is CASSQEGGNEKLFF. The CDR3 DNA reads as TGTGCCAGCAGCCAGGAAGGCGGTAATGAAAAACTGTTTTTT.

The J gene is TRBJ2-7, the V gene TRBV7-9; 11 bases match TRBD2. This CDR3 has 15 amino acids. V trimming: 5 bases; J trimming: 2 bases; junction bases outside the gene matches: 5. Germline V gene lookup returns CDR1 SEHNR and CDR2 FQNEAQ (reference sequence). The CDR3 sequence is CASSPGLAATYEQYF. The CDR3 bases are TGTGCCAGCAGCCCGGGACTAGCGGCTACCTACGAGCAGTACTTC.

The table lists this clonotype with many counts. This chain links TRBV5-1 with TRBJ2-2, with TRBD1 matching over 9 bases. CDR1 and CDR2 (germline): SGHRS, YFSETQ. The CDR3 has 15 amino acids. V lost 0 bases to trimming and J lost 7 bases; unmatched junction nucleotides: 4. CDR3 protein: CASSLAQGADGELFF. In DNA, the CDR3 is TGCGCCAGCAGCTTGGCACAGGGGGCGGACGGGGAGCTGTTTTTT.

Ten or more counts support this clonotype. The chain couples TRBV12-3 or TRBV12-4 to TRBJ2-7, with 10 bases matching TRBD1. The CDR3 totals 17 residues. With V trimmed by 7 bases and J by 1 base, 13 bases remained unmatched. The CDR3 DNA reads TGTGCCAGCACCTTTAGAGGTTGGGACAGGGGATCCTACGAGCAGTACTTC. Encoded protein: CASTFRGWDRGSYEQYF.

This clonotype was counted only a few times. The J gene is TRBJ1-1, the V gene TRBV19; D is uncertain. This CDR3 has 14 residues. The germline V and J ends were trimmed by 6 bases and 0 bases, with 11 bases remaining between them. Germline V gives CDR1 LNHDA, CDR2 SQIVND (reference sequence). CDR3 sequence (DNA): TGTGCCAGTAGAATCGGAAACATGAACACTGAAGCTTTCTTT. It yields the protein CASRIGNMNTEAFF.

The genes are TRBV24-1 and TRBJ1-1; 9 bases are shared with TRBD1. From germline, CDR1 is KGHDR and CDR2 SFDVKD. There are 15 residues in the CDR3. The junction had 10 bases not matched to a gene; V was cut back by 9 bases and J by 3 bases. This CDR3 reads CATETGGEGDTEAFF. In DNA form, the CDR3 reads TGTGCCACCGAAACAGGGGGCGAAGGAGACACTGAAGCTTTCTTT.

J is TRBJ1-5 and V is TRBV12-3 or TRBV12-4, with 7 bases that match TRBD1. This CDR3 is 11 amino acids long. The V gene end was trimmed by 5 bases and the J gene end by 11 bases; junction bases not matched to a gene: 3. CDR3 sequence: CASSDRETQHF. The CDR3 DNA sequence: TGTGCCAGCAGTGACAGGGAGACCCAGCATTTT.

On this clonotype: A junction end diverges from the germline sequence, so it may reflect a read error. The chain has TRBV20-1 and TRBJ2-5; 12 bases map to TRBD2. This CDR3 is 17 amino acids long. Germline CDR1 and CDR2: DFQATT and SNEGSKA (reference sequence). CDR3 nucleotide sequence: TGCAATGCTAGGGGACTAGGGCTAGCGGGAGGGAAAGAGACCCAGTACTTC. Translating gives CNARGLGLAGGKETQYF.

For this clonotype: This may be a read error: a much more frequent sequence differs by one nucleotide. The chain links TRBV3-1 to TRBJ2-5; 12 bases fit TRBD2. The junction had 3 bases not matched to a gene; V was cut back by 4 bases and J by 0 bases. Germline CDR1 LGHDT, CDR2 YNNKEL (reference sequence). The CDR3 runs 16 residues. CDR3 in amino acids: CASSLGLAGYQETQYF. Written as DNA, the CDR3 is TGTGCCAGCAGCCTCGGACTAGCGGGGTACCAAGAGACCCAGTACTTC.

In its sample, this clonotype was seen many times. The chain carries TRBV24-1 and TRBJ1-1; no clear D. CDR3 length: 14 residues. The germline gives CDR1 KGHDR, CDR2 SFDVKD. The V end was cut by 5 bases, the J end by 2 bases, with 11 bases between. The CDR3 reads CATSAGWDNTEAFF. For the CDR3, the DNA is TGTGCCACCAGTGCCGGATGGGATAACACTGAAGCTTTCTTT.

Points on this clonotype: At one end the junction does not follow the germline gene, possibly because of a read error. The genes are TRBV20-1 and TRBJ2-7; 7 nucleotides align to TRBD2. The CDR3 has 12 residues. Germline V gene lookup returns CDR1 DFQATT and CDR2 SNEGSKA (reference sequence). This CDR3 is CSGLADTYERYF. The DNA of the CDR3 is TGCAGTGGGCTAGCGGATACCTACGAGCGGTACTTC.

The chain joins TRBV9 to TRBJ2-1; 12 bases fit TRBD2. The CDR3 runs to 17 residues. With 3 bases clipped from V and 2 bases from J, the junction kept 6 bases outside the gene matches. Germline V gene sequence: CDR1 SGDLS, CDR2 YYNGEE. CDR3 residues: CASSARLAGAAYNEQFF. The CDR3 DNA follows: TGTGCCAGCAGCGCCAGACTAGCGGGAGCAGCCTACAATGAGCAGTTCTTC.

The genes are TRBV20-1 and TRBJ2-2; 14 nucleotides match TRBD2. Germline CDR1 reads DFQATT; CDR2 reads SNEGSKA (reference sequence). Trimming at V came to 6 bases and at J to 3 bases, leaving 15 bases not matched to a gene. This CDR3 region has 19 residues. The CDR3 coding sequence is TGCAGTGCAGGACAGGGACTAGCGGGAGAGGCGCGAGACACCGGGGAGCTGTTTTTT. Protein sequence: CSAGQGLAGEARDTGELFF.

This clonotype appeared many times. CDR3 nucleotides: TGCAGTGCTAGTGGTATTCCCTGGACTGAAGCTTTCTTT. It is translated as CSASGIPWTEAFF. The V call is TRBV20-1, the J call TRBJ1-1, with no clear D. The germline V gene has CDR1 DFQATT and CDR2 SNEGSKA (reference sequence). The V and J ends lost 3 bases and 5 bases respectively, with 13 bases between them. This CDR3 is built from 13 residues.

J is TRBJ2-2 and V is TRBV2; the D gene is possibly TRBD2 (5 bases). CDR1 SNHLY and CDR2 FYNNEI come from the germline V gene. This CDR3 spans 15 amino acids. V lost 8 bases to trimming and J lost 7 bases, with 20 bases between them. The CDR3 region has the DNA TGTGCCAGCTGTCCTTTTGGGGAGCGTAGCGGGGAGCTGTTTTTT. As protein: CASCPFGERSGELFF.